A selection of T cell receptor beta chains follows, all from one sample in a study of regulatory T cells in long-lasting Graves disease. TCRdb called the multiplex PCR reads again in MiXCR, with one record for every CDR3 protein. This table holds 620,000 or so distinct CDR3 sequences, 15% to 20% found once. This sample was also put to use in a study of T cells in Graves' hyperthyroidism and ophthalmopathy.

The sequencing used peripheral blood mononuclear cells (PBMCs), collected at new diagnosis, from a patient treated with antithyroid drugs. Receptors were obtained from a woman in her twenties or thirties with Graves disease. Both conserved end residues are part of each CDR3. A D gene is named only where the DNA matches it firmly. Some rows have no size entry. The others give once, few or many, or a class for an expanded clone.

d_gene	v_gene	j_gene	abundance	CDR3nt	CDR3aa
.	TRBV6-1	TRBJ1-2	many	TGTGCCAGCAGTCAAAGTCACTTCAACTATGGCTACACCTTC	CASSQSHFNYGYTF
TRBD1	TRBV18	TRBJ2-1	.	TGTGCCAGCTCACCGGGCGGACAGGGTGGTGAGCAGTTCTTC	CASSPGGQGGEQFF
.	TRBV9	TRBJ2-1	few	TGTGCCAGCAGCCCAGACGACTACTACTACAATGAGCAGTTCTTC	CASSPDDYYYNEQFF
TRBD1	TRBV11-1	TRBJ2-1	few	TGTGCCAGCACACCGACAGGGCAGTACAATGAGCAGTTCTTC	CASTPTGQYNEQFF
.	TRBV7-2	TRBJ2-5	many	TGTGCCAGCAGCTTAAAGGCGGGGCCTCAAGAGACCCAGTACTTC	CASSLKAGPQETQYF
TRBD2	TRBV5-1	TRBJ2-5	.	TGCGCCAGCAGGGATAGCGGGGTGTCTCGGGAGACCCAGTACTTC	CASRDSGVSRETQYF
TRBD2	TRBV20-1	TRBJ2-7	few	TGCAGTGCTAGAGTTCCTAGCGGGGGGATCTACGAGCAGTACTTC	CSARVPSGGIYEQYF
.	TRBV6-4	TRBJ2-1	few	TGTGCCAGCAAGCCTCAGGACGGGCCCTACAATGAGCAGTTCTTC	CASKPQDGPYNEQFF
.	TRBV12-3/TRBV12-4	TRBJ2-2	.	TGTGCCAGCAGTTACAGGGCCCTGGACACCGGGGAGCTGTTTTTT	CASSYRALDTGELFF
TRBD1	TRBV5-8	TRBJ2-1	.	TGTGCCAGCAGCTTGGGGACAGGGGCCCCCGAGCAGTTCTTC	CASSLGTGAPEQFF
.	TRBV12-3/TRBV12-4	TRBJ2-5	many	TGTGCCAGCAGCTTACGAGCGGCCCAAGAGACCCAGTACTTC	CASSLRAAQETQYF
TRBD2	TRBV20-1	TRBJ2-7	many	TGCAGTGCCAGCCAGCGGGACCGCTCCTACGAGCAGTACTTC	CSASQRDRSYEQYF
.	TRBV6-1	TRBJ1-1	.	TGTGCCAGCAGGGGCAGACAGGCCGACGGCACTGAAGCTTTCTTT	CASRGRQADGTEAFF
.	TRBV5-1	TRBJ2-2	many	TGCGCCAGCAGCCGCAGGGTAGACGGGGAGCTGTTTTTT	CASSRRVDGELFF
.	TRBV30	TRBJ2-7	.	TGTGCCTGGACCAACGGACCTTACGAGCAGTACTTC	CAWTNGPYEQYF
TRBD1	TRBV12-3/TRBV12-4	TRBJ1-2	many	TGTGCCAGCAGCATTAGGACAGGGGATGGCTACACCTTC	CASSIRTGDGYTF
.	TRBV6-1	TRBJ2-3	many	TGTGCCAGCAGGGTTCTCTCTGGGGGACACACAGATACGCAGTATTTT	CASRVLSGGHTDTQYF
.	TRBV6-1	TRBJ2-3	many	TGTGCCAGCAGTGAGGGTGTGATCACAGATACGCAGTATTTT	CASSEGVITDTQYF
TRBD1	TRBV12-3/TRBV12-4	TRBJ1-6	many	TGTGCCAGTGCGGTGGGACAGGGAGTCATACCCCTCCACTTT	CASAVGQGVIPLHF
.	TRBV28	TRBJ2-5	.	TGTGCCAGCAGTTCCCATGGCCAGGGAGAGACCCAGTACTTC	CASSSHGQGETQYF
.	TRBV28	TRBJ2-7	few	TGTGCCAGCAGTTTTTGGGGGTGGGGCTCCGAGCAGTACTTC	CASSFWGWGSEQYF
.	TRBV7-8	TRBJ2-1	many	TGTGCCAGCAGCTTAGGAGGAGTTTGGGGCAATGAGCAGTTCTTC	CASSLGGVWGNEQFF
TRBD1	TRBV15	TRBJ2-7	many	TGTGCCACCAGCGGGGGACAGCAAGCCGGCGAGCAGTACTTC	CATSGGQQAGEQYF
TRBD1	TRBV28	TRBJ2-7	many	TGTGCCAGCAGTCCTACGTACGGGACAGGGTCCTACGAGCAGTACTTC	CASSPTYGTGSYEQYF
TRBD1	TRBV25-1	TRBJ2-7	.	TGTGCCAGCCGGGACAGGGAAGGCCAGCGGGAAGACGAGCAGTACTTC	CASRDREGQREDEQYF
.	TRBV28	TRBJ2-3	many	TGTGCCAGCAGTTTTTATCGGGAGCGCACAGATACGCAGTATTTT	CASSFYRERTDTQYF
.	TRBV28	TRBJ2-4	.	TGTGCCAGCAGTGCCCAAACAGGCGCCGTGTCCAAAAACATTCAGTACTTC	CASSAQTGAVSKNIQYF
TRBD1	TRBV25-1	TRBJ2-5	.	TGTGCCAGCAGACACACCGGGACAGGGACAGAGACCCAGTACTTC	CASRHTGTGTETQYF
TRBD2	TRBV28	TRBJ2-5	many	TGTGCCAGCAGTTTTGGTAGCGGGAATGTCCAAGAGACCCAGTACTTC	CASSFGSGNVQETQYF
TRBD1	TRBV5-1	TRBJ1-4	.	TGCGCCAGCAGCACGGGACAGGGGGTTGCTAATGAAAAACTGTTTTTT	CASSTGQGVANEKLFF
.	TRBV5-4	TRBJ2-7	.	TGTGCCAGCAGCTTGAAGGGCCTAATTTACGAGCAGTACTTC	CASSLKGLIYEQYF
.	TRBV7-7	TRBJ2-1	.	TGTGCTAGCAGCTTTGGGGTTAGGGATGAGCAGTTCTTC	CASSFGVRDEQFF
.	TRBV7-9	TRBJ2-7	few	TGTGCCAGCAGCTTATCCCAGGTCTCGAACGAGCAGTACTTC	CASSLSQVSNEQYF
.	TRBV11-2	TRBJ2-7	.	TGTGCCAGCAGCCCCCCTACAGGGCCCTACGAGCAGTACTTC	CASSPPTGPYEQYF
.	TRBV7-9	TRBJ2-4	.	TGTGCCAGCAGCGCGGACGCAAACATTCAGTACTTC	CASSADANIQYF
TRBD2	TRBV24-1	TRBJ2-1	few	TGTGCCACCAGTGATTTGCTAGCGGGACCGAGCTCCTACAATGAGCAGTTCTTC	CATSDLLAGPSSYNEQFF
.	TRBV3-1	TRBJ2-1	.	TGTGCCAGCAGCCAAGCAGCAAATGAGCAGTTCTTC	CASSQAANEQFF
.	TRBV20-1	TRBJ2-1	.	TGCAGTGCTAGAGGGCCCCCTAATTTCTCCAATGAGCAGTTCTTC	CSARGPPNFSNEQFF
TRBD1	TRBV30	TRBJ2-1	.	TGTGCCTGGAAACTGCGGGACAGGTACAATGAGCAGTTCTTC	CAWKLRDRYNEQFF
.	TRBV29-1	TRBJ1-5	few	TGCAGCGTTGAAGATCAGCCAAATCAGCCCCAGCATTTT	CSVEDQPNQPQHF
.	TRBV30	TRBJ2-5	.	TGTGCCTGGAGCTTGGGCCAAGAGACCCAGTACTTC	CAWSLGQETQYF
TRBD2	TRBV28	TRBJ2-3	many	TGTGCCAGCAGTCCCGGACTAGGCTCTAGCACAGATACGCAGTATTTT	CASSPGLGSSTDTQYF
TRBD2	TRBV3-1	TRBJ2-7	few	TGTGCCAGCAGCCAAGCGTTTTCCGGCGGGAGTTTCTACGAGCAGTACTTC	CASSQAFSGGSFYEQYF
.	TRBV7-9	TRBJ1-4	many	TGTGCCAGCAGCTTAGTATTCGGGGCGCAGGGTGAAAAACTGTTTTTT	CASSLVFGAQGEKLFF
.	TRBV5-8	TRBJ1-5	many	TGTGCCAGCACCTGGACAGCGAATCAGCCCCAGCATTTT	CASTWTANQPQHF
.	TRBV27	TRBJ2-5	.	TGTGCCAGCAGTTTAGAAGGCGTGGAGACCCAGTACTTC	CASSLEGVETQYF
.	TRBV5-1	TRBJ2-1	few	TGCGCCAGCAGCTTAGAAGGGAGGTTTTACAATGAGCAGTTCTTC	CASSLEGRFYNEQFF
.	TRBV28	TRBJ1-5	many	TGTGCCAGCAGTAAACAGGGAAGCTATCAGCCCCAGCATTTT	CASSKQGSYQPQHF
.	TRBV19	TRBJ1-1	few	TGTGCCAGTAGTATCGGATCCCTGAACACTGAAGCTTTCTTT	CASSIGSLNTEAFF